Each of the 25 T cell receptor beta chains below was sequenced from the same sample in a study of blood T cell repertoires in COVID-19. Assay: immunoSEQ multiplex PCR; the TCRdb copy retains only in-frame clones and omits some. This sample carries a few hundred thousand clones, around 86% of them seen once, and the ten largest clones take 1.5% to 2%. Material: PBMCs or T cells enriched from blood (not recorded which). These receptors came from a woman aged 45-59 years who had recovered from COVID-19.

About this clone: This sample also contains other DNA sequences that code for the same CDR3. This chain links TRBV5-6 with TRBJ2-3; 9 bases line up with TRBD1. Germline values: CDR1 SGHDT, CDR2 YYEEEE. With V trimmed by 4 bases and J by 1 base, 4 bases remained unmatched. The CDR3 covers 15 residues. CDR3 in DNA: TGTGCCAGCAGCACCGGGACAGGGCGCACAGATACGCAGTATTTT. Translated: CASSTGTGRTDTQYF.

The chain uses TRBV3-1 (or the pseudogene TRBV3-2) and TRBJ2-1, with D perhaps TRBD2 (6 bases). Germline loops: CDR1 LGHDT, CDR2 YNNKEL (reference sequence). This CDR3 contains 11 residues. V was shortened by 10 bases and J by 4 bases, with 8 bases between the two germline ends. The CDR3 sequence: CATREYNEQFF. For the CDR3, the DNA is TGTGCCACCCGGGAGTACAATGAGCAGTTCTTC.

This chain uses TRBV4-1 with TRBJ1-2; 7 bases are a match to TRBD1. The CDR3 is made up of 14 amino acids. V shed 1 base and J 4 bases; nucleotides not matched to a gene: 3. CDR1 MGHRA and CDR2 YSYEKL come from the germline V gene. CDR3 residues: CASSQVGGGYGYTF. DNA of the CDR3: TGCGCCAGCAGCCAAGTAGGGGGCGGCTATGGCTACACCTTC.

In this sample, this clone turned up once. The gene calls are TRBV5-1 and TRBJ2-5; 10 positions agree with TRBD2. The CDR3 extends over 16 amino acids. Germline lookup yields CDR1 SGHRS and CDR2 YFSETQ. V dropped 0 bases and J dropped 3; count of bases not matched to a gene: 5. The CDR3: CASSLAPLAGKETQYF. The CDR3 coding sequence is TGCGCCAGCAGCTTGGCCCCACTAGCGGGGAAAGAGACCCAGTACTTC.

With respect to this clone: This specimen includes other DNA sequences encoding the same CDR3. The chain has TRBV30 and TRBJ1-5; D is undetermined. Germline V gene data show CDR1 as GTSNPN and CDR2 as SVGIG (reference sequence). The CDR3 is 12 residues long. V gave up 2 bases and J gave up 6 bases, with 8 bases separating them. CDR3 sequence (DNA): TGTGCCTGGAGTAGTGGCGGTCAGCCCCAGCATTTT. Translating gives CAWSSGGQPQHF.

The chain carries TRBV18 and TRBJ2-1; a weak D match, TRBD2 (6 bases). Germline V gene lookup returns CDR1 KGHSH and CDR2 LQKENI. Trimming shortened V by 6 bases and J by 0 bases, and 12 bases separated the two germline ends. The CDR3 sequence is 15 residues long. CDR3 in amino acids: CASSGGWSSYNEQFF. The CDR3 DNA is TGTGCCAGCTCGGGGGGTTGGAGCTCCTACAATGAGCAGTTCTTC.

This chain uses TRBV28 with TRBJ2-2, with D uncertain. V lost 4 bases and J 4 bases, leaving 10 bases between the germline ends. Germline loops: CDR1 MDHEN, CDR2 SYDVKM. This CDR3 has 14 residues. CDR3 sequence reads: CASSYPHPTGELFF. The CDR3 region has the DNA TGTGCCAGCAGTTACCCACACCCCACCGGGGAGCTGTTTTTT.

The chain links TRBV7-8 to TRBJ2-5, with 9 bases lining up with TRBD1. The ends lost 1 base at V and 1 base at J; junction bases unmatched: 4. The CDR3 contains 16 residues. Germline V CDR1 and CDR2: SGHVS, FQNEAQ. The chain's CDR3 is CASSLETGGSQETQYF. The CDR3 DNA reads TGTGCCAGCAGCTTAGAGACAGGGGGGAGCCAAGAGACCCAGTACTTC. Using reference TRBV7-8 and TRBJ2-5 for the parts outside the CDR3, the full variable domain is GAGVSQSPRYKVAKRGQDVALRCDPISGHVSLFWYQQALGQGPEFLTYFQNEAQLDKSGLPSDRFFAERPEGSVSTLKIQRTQQEDSAVYLCASSLETGGSQETQYFGPGTRLLVL.

The V and J genes are TRBV30 and TRBJ1-3, with a tentative D call TRBD1 (6 bases). Deletions cut 0 bases from V and 5 bases from J, with 11 bases between. The CDR3 runs to 14 residues. Germline-derived CDR1 and CDR2 are GTSNPN and SVGIG (reference sequence). CDR3 nucleotides: TGTGCCTGGAGTGTGTTAGGGGGACGAAACACCATATATTTT. Amino acids: CAWSVLGGRNTIYF.

V gene TRBV19 combines with J gene TRBJ2-7; D uncertain. The V end lost 4 bases, the J end lost 0 bases, and 13 bases lay between the germline ends. Germline values: CDR1 LNHDA, CDR2 SQIVND (reference sequence). This CDR3 region has 15 residues. DNA of the CDR3: TGTGCCAGTAGTACTCTCCCCTCGAGCTCCTACGAGCAGTACTTC. Its protein is CASSTLPSSSYEQYF.

The chain recombines TRBV5-1 with TRBJ1-4; no definite D call. Germline V lookup: CDR1 SGHRS, CDR2 YFSETQ. The length of the CDR3 is 14 residues. Deletions cut 3 bases from V and 4 bases from J, with 10 bases between. CDR3 bases: TGCGCCAGCAGCTCGGGTCGGGATAATGAAAAACTGTTTTTT. Translating gives CASSSGRDNEKLFF.

The rearrangement links TRBV2 to TRBJ2-3; the D is unclear. The germline gives CDR1 SNHLY, CDR2 FYNNEI. V was trimmed by 2 bases and J by 6 bases, leaving 6 bases between them. This CDR3 spans 12 amino acids. CDR3 region: CASSEIADTQYF. CDR3 DNA: TGTGCCAGCAGTGAAATTGCGGATACGCAGTATTTT.

The V gene is TRBV5-4, the J gene TRBJ2-7, with 8 bases matching TRBD2. CDR1 and CDR2 from the germline V gene are SGHNT and YYREEE (reference sequence). This CDR3 has 15 amino acids. V gave up 3 bases and J gave up 4 bases; unmatched junction bases: 9. The CDR3 is CASSSAQRELYEQYF. The CDR3 coding sequence is TGTGCCAGCAGCTCAGCGCAGCGGGAGTTGTACGAGCAGTACTTC.

The J gene is TRBJ1-1, the V gene TRBV6-5, with D maybe TRBD1 (5 bases). Germline V gene sequence: CDR1 MNHEY, CDR2 SVGAGI. The CDR3 is made up of 13 amino acids. V shed 4 bases and J shed 2 bases, with 8 bases lying between them. CDR3 DNA sequence: TGTGCCAGCAGTTCACAGGAAAACACTGAAGCTTTCTTT. It codes for CASSSQENTEAFF.

J is TRBJ2-3 and V is TRBV2, with 7 bases lining up with TRBD1. Germline CDR1 SNHLY, CDR2 FYNNEI. This CDR3 is built from 14 residues. Unmatched junction bases numbered 5, after V lost 7 bases and J lost 1 base. The CDR3 here is CASKRDRGTDTQYF. Written as DNA, the CDR3 is TGTGCCAGCAAAAGGGACAGAGGCACAGATACGCAGTATTTT.

The rearrangement links TRBV19 to TRBJ1-1, with TRBD1 identical over 12 bases. The V and J ends lost 6 bases and 4 bases, in that order; junction bases with no gene match: 12. This CDR3 is 17 amino acids long. CDR1 LNHDA and CDR2 SQIVND come from the germline V gene (reference sequence). CDR3 amino acids: CASSPGGQGARSTEAFF. The CDR3 DNA sequence: TGTGCCAGTAGCCCAGGGGGACAGGGGGCGCGGAGCACTGAAGCTTTCTTT.

This chain connects TRBV4-3 to TRBJ2-7, with 10 bases matching TRBD2. The junction had 6 bases not matched to a gene; V was cut back by 0 bases and J by 7 bases. CDR3 size: 15 residues. Looked up from germline, CDR1 is LGHNA and CDR2 is YSLEER. The DNA of the CDR3 is TGCGCCAGCAGCCAAGACAGGCTAGCGGGAGTTGAGCAGTACTTC. Translated, it gives CASSQDRLAGVEQYF.

This chain connects TRBV2 to TRBJ2-1; 8 nucleotides align to TRBD2. There are 15 residues in the CDR3. Looked up from germline, CDR1 is SNHLY and CDR2 is FYNNEI. Trimming cost V 5 bases and J 10 bases; bases outside gene matches: 13. The CDR3 protein is CASSTPGGQFTEQFF. In DNA form, the CDR3 reads TGTGCCAGCAGTACCCCGGGGGGGCAGTTTACCGAGCAGTTCTTC.

This rearrangement joins TRBV11-2 to TRBJ2-1; D remains unclear. Germline loops: CDR1 SGHAT, CDR2 FQNNGV. The CDR3 has 13 amino acids. Trimming cost V 4 bases and J 8 bases, with 12 bases left between them. CDR3 in DNA: TGTGCCAGCAGCTCAACCTTAGCCCATGAGCAGTTCTTC. Translating gives CASSSTLAHEQFF.

V is TRBV7-9 and J is TRBJ2-1; 11 bases are a match to TRBD2. V dropped 5 bases and J dropped 9; count of bases not matched to a gene: 9. CDR1 is SEHNR, CDR2 FQNEAQ, per germline (reference sequence). The CDR3 length is 15 residues. CDR3 bases: TGTGCCAGCAGCCCGACTAGCGGGATTGCGGGTGAGCAGTTCTTC. Translating gives CASSPTSGIAGEQFF.

The V and J genes are TRBV7-6 and TRBJ1-2, with a weak D call TRBD1 (5 bases). Per germline, CDR1 SGHVS and CDR2 FNYEAQ. CDR3 length equals 12 residues. The V gene lost 5 bases and the J gene lost 7 bases, with 11 bases spanning the gap. The CDR3 region has the DNA TGTGCCAGCAGCCCAGCGGGGGGTGGCTACACCTTC. Its translation: CASSPAGGGYTF.

A single count supports this clone. This chain links TRBV19 with TRBJ2-2; 7 nucleotides line up with TRBD1. Germline V gene data show CDR1 as LNHDA and CDR2 as SQIVND (reference sequence). J was trimmed by 5 bases and V by 3 bases; bases with no gene match: 9. The CDR3 totals 16 residues. The CDR3 spells CASSIRGQRPTGELFF. The DNA of the CDR3 is TGTGCCAGTAGTATCCGGGGACAGAGACCGACCGGGGAGCTGTTTTTT.

This clone was seen once. The V call is TRBV5-1, the J call TRBJ1-6, with 7 bases aligning to TRBD1. The germline CDR1 and CDR2 sequences are SGHRS and YFSETQ. V trimming: 3 bases; J trimming: 3 bases; junction bases outside the gene matches: 3. This CDR3 has 15 amino acids. CDR3 sequence reads: CASSSGQSYNSPLHF. CDR3 DNA sequence: TGCGCCAGCAGCTCGGGACAGAGCTATAATTCACCCCTCCACTTT.

This clone was counted once. This sequence joins TRBV28 and TRBJ1-1, with 9 bases aligning to TRBD1. CDR3 size: 13 residues. The germline gives CDR1 MDHEN, CDR2 SYDVKM. V shed 6 bases, J shed 5 bases, and the junction held 4 bases outside the gene matches. Here the CDR3 reads CASRQGAGTEAFF. For the CDR3, the DNA is TGTGCCAGCAGACAGGGGGCCGGGACTGAAGCTTTCTTT.

The chain is built from TRBV5-4 and TRBJ2-3, with D perhaps TRBD2 (5 bases). The V gene lost 4 bases and the J gene lost 3 bases, with 18 bases spanning the gap. Looked up from germline, CDR1 is SGHNT and CDR2 is YYREEE (reference sequence). CDR3 length equals 16 residues. CDR3 coding DNA: TGTGCCAGCAGCAAAGCCTCCGGGATGATTACAGATACGCAGTATTTT. This encodes CASSKASGMITDTQYF.